Detailed here is one T cell receptor beta chain. Its target is unknown. This specimen belongs to a study of T cells expressing NK-cell markers. Across the study: Sorted CD3+CD56+NKG2C+, CD3+CD56+NKG2C- and CD3+CD56-NKG2C+ T cells supplied TCR beta repertoires.

With the 5' RACE reads reprocessed, TCRdb shows one record per CDR3 protein and no DNA. This sample contains some 150,000 distinct CDR3 sequences. Whole-study results and caveats: Of CD8+ T cells, roughly 1.0-7.0% belonged to dominant NKG2C+ clonotypes in five or six donors. The HCMV specificity of the expanded NKG2C+ T cell clones stayed unresolved.

The sequence was collected from a man aged 18 to 35 in good health. The sequenced sample consisted of blood T cells: a sorted CD56 or NKG2C T cell subset, CD4+ or CD8+ T cells, or bulk PBMC T cells (not recorded which).

The CDR3 region is CASSTLDMVQGDTQYF. The chain is built from TRBV7-8 and TRBJ2-3; TCRdb indicates TRBD1, and absent DNA this call remains unverified. Germline lookup yields CDR1 SGHVS and CDR2 FQNEAQ. The CDR3 loop spans 16 amino acids.